Following are 17 T cell receptor beta chains from one sample sequenced in a study of T cell responses to AZD1222 COVID-19 vaccine. The protocol was immunoSEQ multiplex PCR, while the TCRdb copy is restricted to in-frame clones and leaves out a portion. The sample shows about 84,000 clones, around 87% of them seen only once. The input for sequencing was peripheral blood, taken on day 0 of AZD1222 vaccination. These receptors were collected from an adult in good health.

This clone turned up a few times. This sequence joins TRBV28 and TRBJ1-3, with 8 bases fitting TRBD1. Germline V CDR1 and CDR2: MDHEN, SYDVKM. CDR3 length: 15 residues. V shed 4 bases, J shed 4 bases, and the junction held 6 bases outside the gene matches. The CDR3 loop reads CASSSTGDAGNTIYF. Here the CDR3 DNA reads TGTGCCAGCAGTTCGACAGGGGATGCCGGAAACACCATATATTTT.

The rearrangement uses TRBV3-1 (or the pseudogene TRBV3-2) and TRBJ2-7; D is unresolved. V was trimmed by 4 bases and J by 3 bases, leaving 10 bases between them. CDR1 is LGHDT and CDR2 is YNNKEL in the germline V gene (reference sequence). The CDR3 length is 13 residues. The CDR3, as DNA: TGTGCCAGCAGCCTGGACGGAAACTACGAGCAGTACTTC. Protein product: CASSLDGNYEQYF.

In DNA, the CDR3 is TGTGCCAGCAGTTCGGGCTTCACTGAAGCTTTCTTT. Translation gives CASSSGFTEAFF. The rearrangement joins TRBV27 to TRBJ1-1; D is unclear. Between the trimmed V and J ends, which lost 4 bases and 4 bases, there was a span of 7 bases. CDR3 length: 12 amino acids. CDR1 MNHEY and CDR2 SMNVEV come from the germline V gene (reference sequence).

The chain employs TRBV19 and TRBJ2-1; TRBD2 aligns across 9 bases. This CDR3 is 16 amino acids long. Germline assignment: CDR1 LNHDA and CDR2 SQIVND (reference sequence). The ends lost 7 bases at V and 5 bases at J; junction bases unmatched: 12. The CDR3 region has the DNA TGTGCCAGTAACCCGCGGGGGGCGGGAGGGAACAATGAGCAGTTCTTC. It is translated as CASNPRGAGGNNEQFF.

V and J are TRBV18 and TRBJ1-5, with 10 nucleotides matching TRBD1. Germline CDR1 reads KGHSH; CDR2 reads LQKENI. This CDR3 comprises 16 residues. The J segment lost 3 bases and the V segment lost 3 bases, leaving 5 bases of the junction unmatched. DNA for the CDR3: TGTGCCAGCTCACCCTCGGACAGGGGGGACAATCAGCCCCAGCATTTT. Amino acids: CASSPSDRGDNQPQHF.

This chain connects TRBV7-2 to TRBJ2-3; D is perhaps TRBD1 (6 bases). This CDR3 is built from 13 residues. Germline V gene data show CDR1 as SGHTA and CDR2 as FQGNSA. Trimming took off 7 bases at V and 4 bases at J, with 12 bases between the two ends. Written as DNA, the CDR3 is TGTGCCAGCACGATTGGGGGCGCAGATACGCAGTATTTT. Its protein product is CASTIGGADTQYF.

The rearrangement links TRBV2 to TRBJ2-3; TRBD1 matches at 8 bases. The trim removed 3 bases at V and 5 bases at J, leaving 1 base unmatched. The CDR3 runs 13 residues. Germline CDR1 reads SNHLY; CDR2 reads FYNNEI. The CDR3 sequence: CASSEDREDTQYF. The CDR3 DNA reads as TGTGCCAGCAGTGAGGACAGGGAAGATACGCAGTATTTT.

This rearrangement joins TRBV5-1 to TRBJ2-1; D uncertain. The V end was cut by 0 bases, the J end by 7 bases, with 8 bases between. Germline V gene sequence: CDR1 SGHRS, CDR2 YFSETQ. This CDR3 has 13 residues. The CDR3 region is CASSLATSNEQFF. The CDR3, as DNA: TGCGCCAGCAGCTTGGCAACTTCTAATGAGCAGTTCTTC.

The gene calls are TRBV4-1 and TRBJ2-3; D remains ambiguous. The CDR3 runs to 13 residues. The V gene's germline CDR1 is MGHRA and CDR2 YSYEKL. Between the trimmed V and J ends, which lost 1 base and 0 bases, there was a span of 2 bases. This chain's CDR3 is CASSQGSTDTQYF. The CDR3 DNA follows: TGCGCCAGCAGCCAAGGGAGCACAGATACGCAGTATTTT.

V and J are TRBV19 and TRBJ1-5; D is unresolved. CDR3 length: 11 amino acids. V was pared by 7 bases and J by 11 bases, with 12 bases between. In germline, CDR1 is LNHDA, CDR2 SQIVND (reference sequence). The CDR3 nucleotides read TGTGCCAGTAAAATGGGAGGGTCCCAGCATTTT. This codes for CASKMGGSQHF.

This sequence joins TRBV5-6 and TRBJ2-1; D is unclear. Trimming took off 3 bases at V and 2 bases at J, with 9 bases between the two ends. Germline-derived CDR1 and CDR2 are SGHDT and YYEEEE. The CDR3 extends over 14 amino acids. The CDR3 region has the DNA TGTGCCAGCAGCTACCCCACCCCCTACAATGAGCAGTTCTTC. Translating it yields CASSYPTPYNEQFF.

V usage is TRBV28 and J usage is TRBJ2-7; tentatively, D is TRBD1 or TRBD2 (5 bases each). The germline gives CDR1 MDHEN, CDR2 SYDVKM. The V gene lost 3 bases and the J gene lost 2 bases, with 17 bases spanning the gap. The CDR3 is made up of 16 amino acids. CDR3 amino acids: CASSLSYGDPTYEQYF. CDR3 sequence (DNA): TGTGCCAGCAGTTTGAGCTACGGGGACCCCACCTACGAGCAGTACTTC.

This chain links TRBV28 with TRBJ2-1; 10 bases align to TRBD2. Germline trimming cut 7 bases from V and 6 bases from J; bases unmatched to any gene: 9. This CDR3 has 15 amino acids. The germline gives CDR1 MDHEN, CDR2 SYDVKM. The CDR3 nucleotides read TGTGCCAGCATCGACCGACTAGCGGGCTTCAATGAGCAGTTCTTC. As protein: CASIDRLAGFNEQFF.

CDR3 in amino acids: CAISEPPGLNTDTQYF. The CDR3 region has the DNA TGTGCCATCAGTGAACCTCCGGGACTAAACACAGATACGCAGTATTTT. The V gene is TRBV10-3, the J gene TRBJ2-3, with 7 bases lining up with TRBD2. This CDR3 has 16 amino acids. V was pared by 3 bases and J by 2 bases, with 8 bases of the junction left unmatched. The germline V gene encodes CDR1 ENHRY and CDR2 SYGVKD.

The V gene is TRBV19, the J gene TRBJ2-2, with TRBD1 as a possible D gene (5 bases). The germline V gene has CDR1 LNHDA and CDR2 SQIVND (reference sequence). The CDR3 contains 16 residues. V was shortened by 3 bases and J by 0 bases, with 11 bases between the two germline ends. The CDR3: CASSINGAPNTGELFF. The CDR3 nucleotides are TGTGCCAGTAGTATCAATGGGGCCCCGAACACCGGGGAGCTGTTTTTT.

The chain carries TRBV19 and TRBJ2-7, with D possibly matching TRBD1 (6 bases). The CDR3 sequence is 13 residues long. The germline V gene has CDR1 LNHDA and CDR2 SQIVND (reference sequence). The ends were cut back, 2 bases at V and 5 bases at J, with 10 bases in the middle. The CDR3 is CASSIITGNEQYF. The CDR3 DNA sequence: TGTGCCAGTAGTATAATAACAGGGAACGAGCAGTACTTC.

This chain connects TRBV19 to TRBJ1-1; TRBD1 agrees at 10 bases. Unmatched junction bases numbered 10, after V lost 5 bases and J lost 1 base. This CDR3 has 17 residues. The germline CDR1 and CDR2 sequences are LNHDA and SQIVND (reference sequence). The CDR3, as DNA: TGTGCCAGTAGTCTCCGAGGACAGGGGGACGGGAACACTGAAGCTTTCTTT. Amino acid sequence: CASSLRGQGDGNTEAFF.